The clone carrying this TCR beta chain appeared a few times. Its antigen is unidentified. The data were taken from a study of metastatic and nonmetastatic thyroid tumors. Study-wide context: Across blood and tumor or nodule tissue, repertoires from malignant and benign thyroid patients were compared with one another.

Broader study findings: The study reportedly found significantly higher TCR beta diversity in malignant thyroid tumors than benign nodules, in blood and tumor.

In the original processing: Variation in CDR3 across clinicopathological groups served as the basis for constructing a distant-metastasis classifier in papillary thyroid cancer. TCRdb reprocessed the PCR reads via MiXCR. The authors' filters were not applied to this entry. The sample has tens of thousands of clones; approximately 22% are singletons. Germline values: CDR1 MNHNS, CDR2 SASEGT. CDR3 length: 15 residues. J was trimmed by 5 bases and V by 6 bases; bases with no gene match: 9. Every patient was untreated before thyroid surgery. V and J are TRBV6-1 and TRBJ2-2, with TRBD2 identical over 7 bases. The sequenced sample was blood. The clonotype originates from a female donor with papillary thyroid cancer or a benign thyroid nodule (not recorded which). Some clones in this sample may be carry-over from other donors' samples. The CDR3 DNA follows: TGTGCCAGCAGCCGAGGACTAGTGGCTACCGGGGAGCTGTTTTTT. This encodes CASSRGLVATGELFF.